A selection of T cell receptor beta chains follows, all from one sample in a study of shared clonotypes between healthy human individuals. Sequencing used immunoSEQ multiplex PCR; TCRdb keeps in-frame clones, though not all of them. Of about 2.4 million clones in the sample, under 95% were seen once. The sequenced sample was naive CD4+ T cells from PBMCs. Receptors were obtained from a young man in good health. Some clones in this sample may be carry-over from other donors' samples. The CDR3 runs from the conserved cysteine through the conserved F or W. D genes are given only for firm matches. Part of the rows lack a size; the others show once, few, many or a class for expanded clones.

d_call	cdr3_length	clone_size	v_call	j_call	cdr3_aa	cdr3_nt
-	12	-	TRBV5-6	TRBJ2-1	CASSLGGNEQFF	TGTGCCAGCAGCTTGGGAGGGAATGAGCAGTTCTTC
TRBD1	13	-	TRBV5-1	TRBJ2-7	CASSTGQVNEQYF	TGCGCCAGCAGCACGGGACAGGTCAACGAGCAGTACTTC
-	16	-	TRBV2	TRBJ2-3	CASSDRGTPSTDTQYF	TGTGCCAGCAGTGATCGGGGAACCCCTAGCACAGATACGCAGTATTTT
TRBD2	16	-	TRBV5-6	TRBJ2-1	CASSVLAGESYNEQFF	TGTGCCAGCAGCGTATTAGCGGGAGAGTCCTACAATGAGCAGTTCTTC
TRBD1	16	once	TRBV29-1	TRBJ2-3	CSVEGPGTGGTDTQYF	TGCAGCGTTGAAGGGCCCGGGACAGGGGGCACAGATACGCAGTATTTT
-	15	-	TRBV7-9	TRBJ1-6	CASSLDGTYNSPLHF	TGTGCCAGCAGCTTAGACGGCACTTATAATTCACCCCTCCACTTT
-	16	few	TRBV4-2	TRBJ1-2	CASSQGWGSEQPGYTF	TGTGCCAGCAGCCAAGGGTGGGGGTCTGAACAGCCAGGCTACACCTTC
-	12	-	TRBV19	TRBJ1-2	CATLGQPTFYTF	TGTGCCACCCTGGGGCAGCCCACTTTCTACACCTTC
-	13	-	TRBV5-8	TRBJ2-7	CASIRRPGGEQYF	TGTGCCAGCATCCGAAGGCCCGGAGGTGAGCAGTACTTC
-	15	-	TRBV6-1	TRBJ2-1	CASSGAASSYNEQFF	TGTGCCAGCAGTGGGGCAGCCTCCTCCTACAATGAGCAGTTCTTC
-	14	-	TRBV6-5	TRBJ2-7	CASSPLIRAYEQYF	TGTGCCAGCAGCCCTCTTATCCGGGCCTACGAGCAGTACTTC
-	13	-	TRBV28	TRBJ1-2	CAAWGRGGKGYTF	TGTGCCGCATGGGGCAGGGGCGGGAAGGGCTACACCTTC
-	15	once	TRBV9	TRBJ2-1	CASSSIGREYNEQFF	TGTGCCAGCAGCTCAATTGGACGAGAGTACAATGAGCAGTTCTTC
-	13	-	TRBV5-8	TRBJ2-3	CASSFGSTDTQYF	TGTGCCAGCAGCTTCGGTAGCACAGATACGCAGTATTTT
-	14	-	TRBV5-1	TRBJ2-1	CASSLYPSYNEQFF	TGCGCCAGCAGCTTGTATCCCTCCTACAATGAGCAGTTCTTC
-	14	-	TRBV18	TRBJ2-5	CASSPYSSKETQYF	TGTGCCAGCTCACCCTACTCATCTAAGGAGACCCAGTACTTC
-	14	-	TRBV10-2	TRBJ2-7	CASKDPRGDYEQYF	TGCGCCAGCAAGGACCCTCGAGGAGACTACGAGCAGTACTTC
-	13	-	TRBV28	TRBJ1-2	CASSLRQVYGYTF	TGTGCCAGCAGTTTAAGACAGGTCTATGGCTACACCTTC
TRBD1	18	-	TRBV19	TRBJ1-5	CASSIWDRGPTFRQPQHF	TGTGCCAGTAGTATATGGGACAGGGGGCCTACCTTTAGGCAGCCCCAGCATTTT
-	14	-	TRBV19	TRBJ2-3	CASSLQTSTDTQYF	TGTGCCAGTAGCCTACAGACTAGCACAGATACGCAGTATTTT
-	16	-	TRBV25-1	TRBJ2-1	CASSGPDRKNYNEQFF	TGTGCCAGCAGTGGGCCGGACAGAAAGAACTACAATGAGCAGTTCTTC
-	12	-	TRBV7-9	TRBJ2-7	CASSLIPYEQYF	TGTGCCAGCAGCTTAATTCCTTACGAGCAGTACTTC
TRBD1	15	-	TRBV28	TRBJ2-7	CASSAGGQAAYEQYF	TGTGCCAGCAGTGCCGGGGGACAGGCCGCCTACGAGCAGTACTTC